The 10 T cell receptor beta chains listed next were all sequenced from one sample in a study of cytomegalovirus exposure and HLA in healthy donors. It was with 60 Vbeta and 13 Jbeta primers that the PCR ran. Clones were read by immunoSEQ multiplex PCR, and TCRdb kept only the in-frame ones, dropping some. The repertoire has about 200,000 clones, 79% of them found once; the top ten carry 0.35% to 0.5%. The sample taken for sequencing was PBMCs. These receptors all come from a male donor in good health and CMV-seropositive.

The chain joins TRBV7-6 to TRBJ1-1, with unresolved D. CDR1 and CDR2 from the germline V gene are SGHVS and FNYEAQ. The CDR3 spans 13 residues. Trimming left V 5 bases short and J 1 base short, with 8 bases between. Here the CDR3 reads CASSQRQNTEAFF. In nucleotides, the CDR3 is TGTGCCAGCAGCCAGAGACAGAACACTGAAGCTTTCTTT.

V usage is TRBV18 and J usage is TRBJ2-7; 11 bases are a match to TRBD2. J gave up 1 base and V 3 bases, and 5 bases lay outside the gene matches. The CDR3 covers 16 residues. Looked up from germline, CDR1 is KGHSH and CDR2 is LQKENI. DNA for the CDR3: TGTGCCAGCTCACCCCTAGCGGGAGGCGAATCCTACGAGCAGTACTTC. Amino acids: CASSPLAGGESYEQYF.

The rearrangement links TRBV25-1 to TRBJ2-1; 7 nucleotides agree with TRBD2. Trimming at V came to 7 bases and at J to 5 bases, leaving 8 bases not matched to a gene. The germline V gene has CDR1 MGHDK and CDR2 SYGVNS. The CDR3 runs to 14 residues. CDR3 sequence (DNA): TGTGCCAGCAATGCAGCGGGATCCCACAATGAGCAGTTCTTC. Translating it yields CASNAAGSHNEQFF.

This clone was detected only a few times. The genes are TRBV27 and TRBJ2-5, with 9 bases identical to TRBD2. The length of the CDR3 is 14 residues. The V gene's germline CDR1 is MNHEY and CDR2 SMNVEV (reference sequence). J lost 5 bases, V lost 7 bases, and 8 bases had no gene match. CDR3 bases: TGTGCCAGCACGGCGGGGGGGCCTCGGGAGACCCAGTACTTC. Translation: CASTAGGPRETQYF.

The rearrangement links TRBV6-6 to TRBJ2-7; 11 nucleotides agree with TRBD2. The CDR3 sequence is 16 residues long. V was pared by 2 bases and J by 4 bases, with 7 bases of the junction left unmatched. CDR1 is MNHNY and CDR2 is SVGAGI in the germline V gene (reference sequence). CDR3 DNA sequence: TGTGCCAGCAGTTACCCTCCGGGACTAGCGGAGTACGAGCAGTACTTC. Protein sequence: CASSYPPGLAEYEQYF.

This clone was found a few times. This sequence joins TRBV19 and TRBJ1-5, with 10 bases lining up with TRBD1. CDR1 and CDR2 (germline): LNHDA, SQIVND (reference sequence). The CDR3 totals 16 residues. J lost 2 bases, V lost 3 bases, and 4 bases had no gene match. CDR3 in DNA: TGTGCCAGTAGTATCGCGACAGGGGGCGGCAATCAGCCCCAGCATTTT. Its protein product is CASSIATGGGNQPQHF.

This clone appeared a few times. Other DNA variants within this sample encode the same CDR3. The CDR3, as DNA: TGTGCCAGCAGCTTAGCGGGAGTTTACAATGAGCAGTTCTTC. This gives the protein CASSLAGVYNEQFF. The chain employs TRBV7-2 and TRBJ2-1, with TRBD2 as a possible D gene (5 bases). Germline CDR1 reads SGHTA; CDR2 reads FQGNSA. The V gene lost 0 bases and the J gene lost 4 bases, with 7 bases spanning the gap. This CDR3 has 14 residues.

This clone was detected only a few times. The chain uses TRBV5-6 and TRBJ1-5; perhaps TRBD1 as D (5 bases). The V and J ends lost 1 base and 6 bases respectively, with 8 bases between them. CDR1 and CDR2 from the germline V gene are SGHDT and YYEEEE. This CDR3 comprises 13 residues. CDR3 coding DNA: TGTGCCAGCAGCTTGTGGGGGGGTCAGCCCCAGCATTTT. It encodes CASSLWGGQPQHF.

This rearrangement joins TRBV25-1 to TRBJ2-3; TRBD2 matches 8 bases. The J segment lost 4 bases and the V segment lost 4 bases, leaving 13 bases of the junction unmatched. This CDR3 comprises 17 residues. In germline, CDR1 is MGHDK, CDR2 SYGVNS. The CDR3 coding sequence is TGTGCCAGCAGTGGACCCTCTCCCCGCGGGGGGTCAGATACGCAGTATTTT. It encodes CASSGPSPRGGSDTQYF.

This clone was seen a few times. One junction end does not reproduce the germline sequence, and a read error may be involved. The chain couples TRBV25-1 to TRBJ2-3; TRBD1 agrees at 8 bases. Germline assignment: CDR1 MGHDK and CDR2 SYGVNS. This CDR3 has 13 residues. CDR3 DNA: TGTGCCAGCGGTGACAGGGGAACAGATACGCAGTATTTT. Its translation: CASGDRGTDTQYF.